The 28 T cell receptor beta chains below were found in one sample sequenced in a study of radiation and T cells in renal cell carcinoma. Stated time point: blood 2 weeks post-SBRT. Treatment meaning: 15 Gy SBRT to primary tumor, nephrectomy 4 weeks later. Sequencing was performed with immunoSEQ multiplex PCR; in TCRdb, only in-frame clones are kept and a portion is missing. The sample has about 130,000 clones, about 88% seen once. The sequencing used blood, collected from a patient whose treatment included radiotherapy and nephrectomy. These TCRs come from a woman in her 70s with renal cell carcinoma.

The chain uses TRBV13 and TRBJ2-3; either TRBD1 or TRBD2 may fit D (5 bases each). CDR3 length: 15 residues. CDR1 PRHDT and CDR2 FYEKMQ come from the germline V gene (reference sequence). Trimming took 5 bases from V and 0 from J, leaving 12 bases between them. CDR3 nucleotides: TGTGCCAGCAGCCCACCGGGACCAAGCACAGATACGCAGTATTTT. The encoded protein is CASSPPGPSTDTQYF.

The CDR3 loop is CASSITLPQPQHF. CDR3 nucleotide sequence: TGTGCCAGTAGTATAACGTTGCCTCAGCCCCAGCATTTT. The rearrangement links TRBV19 to TRBJ1-5; D gene uncertain. Per the germline V gene, CDR1 is LNHDA and CDR2 is SQIVND (reference sequence). The CDR3 covers 13 residues. V was trimmed by 2 bases and J by 6 bases, leaving 8 bases between them.

The V and J genes are TRBV6-6 and TRBJ2-7; TRBD1 is a possible D gene (6 bases). Germline CDR1 reads MNHNY; CDR2 reads SVGAGI (reference sequence). There are 15 residues in the CDR3. V was shortened by 4 bases and J by 2 bases, with 15 bases between the two germline ends. CDR3 in DNA: TGTGCCAGCAGTTTAACAGGGACCCCCACCTACGAGCAGTACTTC. Amino acids: CASSLTGTPTYEQYF.

The CDR3 sequence is CASSQSHEQYF. In DNA form, the CDR3 reads TGTGCCAGCAGCCAATCCCACGAGCAGTACTTC. This chain joins TRBV16 and TRBJ2-7; the D is unclear. Trimming took off 0 bases at V and 5 bases at J, with 2 bases between the two ends. CDR1 is KGHSY, CDR2 FQNENV, per germline. CDR3 length: 11 amino acids. Based on the CDR3 plus reference TRBV16 and TRBJ2-7, the full variable domain is GEEVAQTPKHLVRGEGQKAKLYCAPIKGHSYVFWYQQVLKNEFKFLISFQNENVFDETGMPKERFSAKCLPNSPCSLEIQATKLEDSAVYFCASSQSHEQYFGPGTRLTVT.

The chain employs TRBV5-1 and TRBJ2-2, with TRBD1 identical over 8 bases. The germline gives CDR1 SGHRS, CDR2 YFSETQ. This CDR3 has 16 residues. Trimming cost V 1 base and J 2 bases; bases outside gene matches: 4. The CDR3 reads CASSLHPGGNTGELFF. DNA of the CDR3: TGCGCCAGCAGCTTGCACCCAGGGGGCAACACCGGGGAGCTGTTTTTT.

The rearrangement uses TRBV28 and TRBJ2-7; D not resolved. Trimming stripped 1 base from V and 3 bases from J, with 13 bases between. The germline CDR1 and CDR2 sequences are MDHEN and SYDVKM. The CDR3 length is 15 residues. The CDR3 here is CASSLLGMSHYEQYF. The CDR3 region has the DNA TGTGCCAGCAGTTTATTGGGTATGTCCCACTACGAGCAGTACTTC.

There are a few counts of this clone. This chain joins TRBV6-5 and TRBJ1-5; unclear D gene. Looked up from germline, CDR1 is MNHEY and CDR2 is SVGAGI. The CDR3 length is 15 residues. The V and J ends lost 6 bases and 5 bases respectively, with 17 bases between them. CDR3 sequence reads: CASSPKWGNHQPQHF. The CDR3 DNA follows: TGTGCCAGCAGCCCAAAATGGGGAAACCATCAGCCCCAGCATTTT.

The chain recombines TRBV28 with TRBJ1-1; tentative D call: TRBD1 (5 bases). Between the trimmed V and J ends, which lost 6 bases and 5 bases, there was a span of 13 bases. CDR3 length: 13 residues. The germline gives CDR1 MDHEN, CDR2 SYDVKM. CDR3 coding DNA: TGTGCCAGCAGGGGGGGGTTGGGGACTGAAGCTTTCTTT. It is translated as CASRGGLGTEAFF.

The CDR3 nucleotides read TGTGCCAGCACCGGGGGGCCGGGCCACGAGCAGTACTTC. Translation: CASTGGPGHEQYF. The rearrangement links TRBV5-4 to TRBJ2-7; TRBD2 might be the D (7 bases). The CDR3 runs 13 residues. Germline loops: CDR1 SGHNT, CDR2 YYREEE (reference sequence). Trimming shortened V by 6 bases and J by 5 bases, and 15 bases separated the two germline ends.

V gene TRBV6-6 combines with J gene TRBJ1-1; no clear D. This CDR3 contains 13 residues. The V gene lost 7 bases and the J gene lost 1 base, with 10 bases spanning the gap. Germline V lookup: CDR1 MNHNY, CDR2 SVGAGI (reference sequence). Here the CDR3 reads CASIRAGNTEAFF. CDR3 DNA: TGTGCCAGCATACGCGCGGGGAACACTGAAGCTTTCTTT.

Notes on this clone: The junction and the germline gene differ at one end; a read error may be behind it. This chain connects TRBV7-2 to TRBJ1-2, with D possibly being TRBD1 (5 bases). Germline-derived CDR1 and CDR2 are SGHTA and FQGNSA. This CDR3 has 12 amino acids. The CDR3 loop reads CASSLVDMVRSF. In DNA form, the CDR3 reads TGTGCCAGCAGCTTAGTGGACATGGTCCGATCCTTC.

This rearrangement joins TRBV9 to TRBJ2-2, with D possibly matching TRBD1 (5 bases). V lost 0 bases and J 2 bases, leaving 11 bases between the germline ends. From germline, CDR1 is SGDLS and CDR2 YYNGEE. The CDR3 sequence is 16 residues long. The CDR3 DNA reads TGTGCCAGCAGCGTAGACCCAGGGAAAAACACCGGGGAGCTGTTTTTT. It is translated as CASSVDPGKNTGELFF.

The rearrangement uses TRBV21-1 and TRBJ2-2; TRBD1 was called by the table and not checked on the DNA. TRBV21-1 is assigned pseudogene status. CDR3 length equals 15 residues. The DNA for the CDR3 is TGTGCCAGCAGCAAAGACAGGACACCAACCGGGGAGCTGTTTTTT. Amino acids: CASSKDRTPTGELFF.

This clone was seen more than once but under ten times. The DNA for the CDR3 is TGTGCCAGTAGTATCAGGGTTAGCTCCTATAATTCACCCCTCCACTTT. Encoded protein: CASSIRVSSYNSPLHF. The chain employs TRBV19 and TRBJ1-6; tentative D call: TRBD1 (5 bases). V was pared by 3 bases and J by 0 bases, with 9 bases between. CDR1 LNHDA and CDR2 SQIVND come from the germline V gene (reference sequence). CDR3 length: 16 residues. The full variable domain, its missing parts supplied by reference TRBV19 and TRBJ1-6, is DGGITQSPKYLFRKEGQNVTLSCEQNLNHDAMYWYRQDPGQGLRLIYYSQIVNDFQKGDIAEGYSVSREKKESFPLTVTSAQKNPTAFYLCASSIRVSSYNSPLHFGNGTRLTVT.

The J gene is TRBJ1-1, the V gene TRBV5-1; no clear D. This CDR3 has 13 residues. Germline lookup yields CDR1 SGHRS and CDR2 YFSETQ. V was clipped by 0 bases and J by 0 bases, with 3 bases between them. The DNA for the CDR3 is TGCGCCAGCAGCTTGGAAGTGAACACTGAAGCTTTCTTT. Its protein is CASSLEVNTEAFF.

The chain recombines TRBV5-8 with TRBJ1-6, with D perhaps TRBD1 (6 bases). The CDR3 contains 15 residues. V dropped 2 bases and J dropped 7 bases, with 13 bases sitting between them. The V gene's germline CDR1 is SGHTS and CDR2 YDEGEE. DNA of the CDR3: TGTGCCAGCAGCTTTGAACAGGGCTACAATTCACCCCTCCACTTT. Translation gives CASSFEQGYNSPLHF. The full variable domain, completed using reference TRBV5-8 and TRBJ1-6, is EAGVTQSPTHLIKTRGQQATLRCSPISGHTSVYWYQQALGLGLQFLLWYDEGEERNRGNFPPRFSGRQFPNYSSELNVNALELEDSALYLCASSFEQGYNSPLHFGNGTRLTVT.

The gene calls are TRBV7-8 and TRBJ2-3; 13 bases agree with TRBD2. The CDR3 extends over 17 amino acids. The germline V gene encodes CDR1 SGHVS and CDR2 FQNEAQ. The J segment lost 2 bases and the V segment lost 2 bases, leaving 4 bases of the junction unmatched. The CDR3 loop reads CASSLRLAGGNTDTQYF. The CDR3 coding sequence is TGTGCCAGCAGCTTACGACTAGCGGGGGGTAACACAGATACGCAGTATTTT.

The CDR3 loop is CASSLEGYPNYGYTF. The CDR3 DNA follows: TGTGCCAGCAGTTTAGAAGGCTACCCTAACTATGGCTACACCTTC. The chain couples TRBV28 to TRBJ1-2; no reliable D call. The germline V gene has CDR1 MDHEN and CDR2 SYDVKM. This CDR3 has 15 amino acids. V was trimmed by 2 bases and J by 0 bases, leaving 10 bases between them.

The chain is built from TRBV7-2 and TRBJ2-5; TRBD1 aligns across 7 bases. V shed 4 bases and J 1 base; nucleotides not matched to a gene: 6. Germline CDR1 reads SGHTA; CDR2 reads FQGNSA. This CDR3 has 15 residues. Written as DNA, the CDR3 is TGTGCCAGCAGCTACCGACAGGGTACCCAAGAGACCCAGTACTTC. Amino acids: CASSYRQGTQETQYF.

This clone has just one count. This chain joins TRBV19 and TRBJ1-5; the D gene is possibly TRBD1 (6 bases). The CDR3 runs 14 residues. V was clipped by 6 bases and J by 6 bases, with 15 bases between them. CDR1 and CDR2 (germline): LNHDA, SQIVND (reference sequence). Here the CDR3 DNA reads TGTGCCAGTAGGCAAACAGGGATCGGTCAGCCCCAGCATTTT. Protein: CASRQTGIGQPQHF. Complete variable domain (other parts from reference TRBV19 and TRBJ1-5): DGGITQSPKYLFRKEGQNVTLSCEQNLNHDAMYWYRQDPGQGLRLIYYSQIVNDFQKGDIAEGYSVSREKKESFPLTVTSAQKNPTAFYLCASRQTGIGQPQHFGDGTRLSIL.

This chain links TRBV7-2 with TRBJ2-3; D not certain. From germline, CDR1 is SGHTA and CDR2 FQGNSA. The CDR3 spans 12 residues. V was cut by 5 bases and J by 5 bases, with 8 bases left in between. The DNA of the CDR3 is TGTGCCAGCAGCCCCAGGCAAGATACGCAGTATTTT. Encoded protein: CASSPRQDTQYF.

V usage is TRBV7-2 and J usage is TRBJ2-1; TRBD2 matches at 10 bases. V lost 5 bases and J lost 5; bases outside the gene matches: 9. Germline V gene data show CDR1 as SGHTA and CDR2 as FQGNSA. The CDR3 consists of 16 residues. This chain's CDR3 is CASSISSGGPHNEQFF. The DNA for the CDR3 is TGTGCCAGCAGCATCTCTAGCGGGGGCCCCCACAATGAGCAGTTCTTC.

The chain combines TRBV5-1 with TRBJ1-1; 7 nucleotides agree with TRBD1. The CDR3 sequence is 15 residues long. Germline loops: CDR1 SGHRS, CDR2 YFSETQ. With 3 bases clipped from V and 0 bases from J, the junction kept 5 bases outside the gene matches. The CDR3 region is CASSWSTGMNTEAFF. The CDR3 DNA is TGCGCCAGCAGCTGGTCGACAGGGATGAACACTGAAGCTTTCTTT.

The chain joins TRBV4-1 to TRBJ1-2; TRBD1 matches 9 bases. This CDR3 is built from 15 residues. Looked up from germline, CDR1 is MGHRA and CDR2 is YSYEKL. The junction had 7 bases not matched to a gene; V was cut back by 4 bases and J by 4 bases. CDR3 sequence (DNA): TGCGCCAGCAGCCCTCCCTTGGACAGGGGCTATGGCTACACCTTC. Translating gives CASSPPLDRGYGYTF.

V gene TRBV28 combines with J gene TRBJ1-4, with D possibly being TRBD1 (6 bases). The V end was cut by 2 bases, the J end by 8 bases, with 18 bases between. This CDR3 has 16 residues. Germline V gene data show CDR1 as MDHEN and CDR2 as SYDVKM. The chain's CDR3 is CASSLGGALGLEKLFF. In DNA, the CDR3 is TGTGCCAGCAGTTTAGGGGGGGCTCTCGGCCTCGAAAAACTGTTTTTT.

V gene TRBV28 combines with J gene TRBJ1-1; no clear D. The germline CDR1 and CDR2 sequences are MDHEN and SYDVKM. The CDR3 is made up of 13 amino acids. V was trimmed by 9 bases and J by 0 bases, leaving 11 bases between them. CDR3 sequence: CASIRSLNTEAFF. Here the CDR3 DNA reads TGTGCCAGTATTCGAAGTCTGAACACTGAAGCTTTCTTT.

This rearrangement joins TRBV27 to TRBJ1-6; 9 positions agree with TRBD1. This CDR3 is 15 amino acids long. Germline V lookup: CDR1 MNHEY, CDR2 SMNVEV (reference sequence). J was trimmed by 5 bases and V by 3 bases; bases with no gene match: 2. DNA of the CDR3: TGTGCCAGCAGTTTGGACAGGGGAAATAATTCACCCCTCCACTTT. Translation: CASSLDRGNNSPLHF.

This clone has more than one count but fewer than ten. This sequence joins TRBV19 and TRBJ1-1; TRBD1 might be the D (5 bases). The length of the CDR3 is 14 residues. Trimming removed 5 bases from V and 4 bases from J, with 14 bases in between. Per the germline V gene, CDR1 is LNHDA and CDR2 is SQIVND (reference sequence). The CDR3 nucleotides read TGTGCCAGTAGTTCTCAGGGCGGAGGCACTGAAGCTTTCTTT. It encodes CASSSQGGGTEAFF.